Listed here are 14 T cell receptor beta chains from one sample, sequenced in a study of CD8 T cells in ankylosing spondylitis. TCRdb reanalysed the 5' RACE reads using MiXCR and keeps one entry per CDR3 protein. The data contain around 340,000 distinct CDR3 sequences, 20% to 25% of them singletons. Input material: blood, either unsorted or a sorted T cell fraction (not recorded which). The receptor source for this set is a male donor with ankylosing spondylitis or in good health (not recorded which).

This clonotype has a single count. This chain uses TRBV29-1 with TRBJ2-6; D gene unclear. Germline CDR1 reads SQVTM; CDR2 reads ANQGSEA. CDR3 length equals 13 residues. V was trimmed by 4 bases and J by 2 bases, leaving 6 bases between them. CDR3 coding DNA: TGCAGCGTTGTACACCCTGGGGCCAACGTCCTGACTTTC. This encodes CSVVHPGANVLTF.

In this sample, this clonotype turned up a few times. The DNA of the CDR3 is TGTGCCAGTAGTATTACCCTGGAGAGCTACAATGAGCAGTTCTTC. This translates into CASSITLESYNEQFF. The chain recombines TRBV19 with TRBJ2-1; no clear D gene. Germline CDR1 is LNHDA and CDR2 is SQIVND (reference sequence). This CDR3 is built from 15 residues. V was pared by 3 bases and J by 3 bases, with 12 bases between.

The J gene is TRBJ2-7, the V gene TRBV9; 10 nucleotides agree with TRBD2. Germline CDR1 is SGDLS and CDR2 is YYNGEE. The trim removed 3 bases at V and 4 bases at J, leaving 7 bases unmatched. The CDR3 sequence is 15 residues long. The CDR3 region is CASSAGLAEIYEQYF. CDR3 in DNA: TGTGCCAGCAGCGCAGGACTAGCGGAGATTTACGAGCAGTACTTC.

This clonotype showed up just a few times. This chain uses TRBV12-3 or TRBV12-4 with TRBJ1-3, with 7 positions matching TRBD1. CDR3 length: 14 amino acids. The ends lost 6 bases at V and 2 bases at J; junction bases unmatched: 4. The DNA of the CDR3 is TGTGCCAGCAGCCTAGGACAGGCTGGAAACACCATATATTTT. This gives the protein CASSLGQAGNTIYF.

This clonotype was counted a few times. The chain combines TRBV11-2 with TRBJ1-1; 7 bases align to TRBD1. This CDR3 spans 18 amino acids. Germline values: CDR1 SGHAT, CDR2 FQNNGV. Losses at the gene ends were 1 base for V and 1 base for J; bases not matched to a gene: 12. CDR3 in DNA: TGTGCCAGCAGCTTAGTTCCTTTGGGCAGGGGGAAGAACACTGAAGCTTTCTTT. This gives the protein CASSLVPLGRGKNTEAFF.

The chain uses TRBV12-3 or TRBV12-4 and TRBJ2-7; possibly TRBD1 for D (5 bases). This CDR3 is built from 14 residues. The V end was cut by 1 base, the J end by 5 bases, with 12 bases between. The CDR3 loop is CASSLVQVIHEQYF. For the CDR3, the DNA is TGTGCCAGCAGTTTAGTACAGGTCATCCACGAGCAGTACTTC.

Here the CDR3 DNA reads TGTGCCAGCAGCAACCGTCAGGTTAGCGAGCAGTACTTC. It specifies CASSNRQVSEQYF. The genes are TRBV6-1 and TRBJ2-7; unclear D gene. The CDR3 sequence is 13 residues long. V lost 6 bases, J lost 6 bases, and 15 bases lay in between. Germline values: CDR1 MNHNS, CDR2 SASEGT.

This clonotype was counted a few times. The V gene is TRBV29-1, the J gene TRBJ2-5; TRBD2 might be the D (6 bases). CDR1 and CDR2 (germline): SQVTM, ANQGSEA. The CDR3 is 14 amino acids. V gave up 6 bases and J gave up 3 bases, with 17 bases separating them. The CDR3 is CSVMGVEGEETQYF. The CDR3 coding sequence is TGCAGCGTCATGGGGGTGGAGGGCGAAGAGACCCAGTACTTC.

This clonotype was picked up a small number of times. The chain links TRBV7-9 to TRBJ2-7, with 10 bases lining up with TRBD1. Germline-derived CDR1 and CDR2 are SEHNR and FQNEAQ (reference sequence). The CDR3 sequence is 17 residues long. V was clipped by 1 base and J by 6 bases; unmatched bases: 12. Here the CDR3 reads CASSLVRLGTGEGEQYF. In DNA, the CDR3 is TGTGCCAGCAGCTTAGTTAGGCTTGGGACAGGGGAAGGCGAGCAGTACTTC.

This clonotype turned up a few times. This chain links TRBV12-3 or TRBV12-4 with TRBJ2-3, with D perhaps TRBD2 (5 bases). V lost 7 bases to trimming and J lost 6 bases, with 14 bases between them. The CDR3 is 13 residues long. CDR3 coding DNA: TGTGCCAGCACGGCTAGCCCCGCGGATACGCAGTATTTT. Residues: CASTASPADTQYF.

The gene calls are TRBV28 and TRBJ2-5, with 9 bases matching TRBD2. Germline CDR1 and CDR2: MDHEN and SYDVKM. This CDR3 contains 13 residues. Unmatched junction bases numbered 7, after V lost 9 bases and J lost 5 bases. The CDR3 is CASSGRLTETQYF. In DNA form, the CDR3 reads TGTGCCAGTAGCGGGAGACTAACTGAGACCCAGTACTTC.

The CDR3 here is CAWSEGITDITDTQYF. CDR3 nucleotide sequence: TGTGCCTGGAGTGAAGGGATTACGGATATCACAGATACGCAGTATTTT. The genes are TRBV30 and TRBJ2-3; no definite D call. Trimming removed 1 base from V and 2 bases from J, with 16 bases in between. This CDR3 has 16 residues. Germline values: CDR1 GTSNPN, CDR2 SVGIG (reference sequence).

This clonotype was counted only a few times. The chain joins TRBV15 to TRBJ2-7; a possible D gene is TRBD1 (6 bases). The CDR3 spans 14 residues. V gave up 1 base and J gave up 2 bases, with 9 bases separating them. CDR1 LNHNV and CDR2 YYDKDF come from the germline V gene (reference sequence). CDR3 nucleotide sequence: TGTGCCACCAGCAGAGTCAGGGGCGCCTACGAGCAGTACTTC. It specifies CATSRVRGAYEQYF.

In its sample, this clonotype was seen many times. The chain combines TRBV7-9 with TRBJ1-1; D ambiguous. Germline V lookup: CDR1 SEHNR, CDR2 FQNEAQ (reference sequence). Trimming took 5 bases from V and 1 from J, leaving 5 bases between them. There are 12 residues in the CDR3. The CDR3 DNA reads TGTGCCAGCAGCAAGGGGAACACTGAAGCTTTCTTT. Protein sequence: CASSKGNTEAFF.